The clone carrying this T cell receptor (beta chain) was counted a few times. Antigen unknown. This specimen comes from a study of response to subunit inactivated influenza vaccine. The study, taken as a whole, reports: Only a handful of new T cells, the authors suggested, are recruited with each seasonal influenza vaccination.

TCRdb reanalysed the RT-PCR reads using MiXCR and keeps one entry per CDR3 protein. Among about 190,000 distinct CDR3 sequences listed, 14% were seen once. Germline CDR1 reads SGHVS; CDR2 reads FNYEAQ. CDR3 length equals 15 residues. V was clipped by 2 bases and J by 2 bases, with 13 bases between them. The input for sequencing was CD8+ T cells sorted from PBMCs, taken 5 days after vaccination. This TCR was recovered from a man aged 45 to 65 who received an inactivated influenza vaccine. The chain carries TRBV7-6 and TRBJ2-7; no firm D call. CDR3 DNA sequence: TGTGCCAGCAGCTTATGGCAGTCAAGGCCCTACGAGCAGTACTTC. Protein product: CASSLWQSRPYEQYF.